This TCR beta chain comes out of a study of blood T cell repertoires in COVID-19. Study information: Acute and convalescent COVID-19 specimens originated in the United States, Italy and Spain. PBMCs, B-cell-depleted T cells, or T cells were the source of the cDNA or gDNA that made up the material.

In the study's own analysis: By means of reference gene primer amplification, nucleated cell counts were estimated. Using immunoSEQ multiplex PCR, the repertoire was profiled, and TCRdb retains in-frame clones only, with some absent. That table is the source of V, J and clone size, and D and trimming were worked out from the DNA. This sample has 100,000 or so clones, with more than 85% found just once. Germline V gives CDR1 MDHEN, CDR2 SYDVKM. This CDR3 region has 13 residues. Trimming took 2 bases from V and 13 from J; bases not matched to a gene: 6. V usage is TRBV28 and J usage is TRBJ2-1, with 9 bases lining up with TRBD2. The TCR originated in a human donor with acute or convalescent COVID-19. The donor label of this sample is uncertain. The sample taken for sequencing was peripheral blood. The CDR3 region has the DNA TGTGCCAGCAGTTTACTAGCGGGGCTTCCCCAGTTCTTC. The encoded protein is CASSLLAGLPQFF. The variable domain in full, completed from reference TRBV28 and TRBJ2-1, reads DVKVTQSSRYLVKRTGEKVFLECVQDMDHENMFWYRQDPGLGLRLIYFSYDVKMKEKGDIPEGYSVSREKKERFSLILESASTNQTSMYLCASSLLAGLPQFFGPGTRLTVL.